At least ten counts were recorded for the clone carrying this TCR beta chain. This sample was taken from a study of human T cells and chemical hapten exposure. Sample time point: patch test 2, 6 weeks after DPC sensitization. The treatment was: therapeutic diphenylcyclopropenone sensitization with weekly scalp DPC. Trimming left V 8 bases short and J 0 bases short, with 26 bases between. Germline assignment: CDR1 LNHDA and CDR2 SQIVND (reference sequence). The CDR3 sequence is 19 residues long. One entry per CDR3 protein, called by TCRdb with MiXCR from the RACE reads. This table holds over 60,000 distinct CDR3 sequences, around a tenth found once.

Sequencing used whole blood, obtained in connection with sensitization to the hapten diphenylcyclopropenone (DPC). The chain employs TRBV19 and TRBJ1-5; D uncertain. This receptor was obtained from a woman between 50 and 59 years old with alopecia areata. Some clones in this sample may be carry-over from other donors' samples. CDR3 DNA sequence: TGTGCCAGTTACGACACCAGTCAGGACCCTACTTATAGCAATCAGCCCCAGCATTTT. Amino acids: CASYDTSQDPTYSNQPQHF.